A selection of T cell receptor beta chains follows, all from one sample in a study of beta chain features in type 1 diabetes. The protocol was immunoSEQ multiplex PCR, while the TCRdb copy is restricted to in-frame clones and leaves out a portion. The table lists hundreds of thousands of clones, roughly a sixth of them singletons. Sample: naive CD4+ T cells from blood. The source of these receptors is a young man in good health. Both conserved end residues are part of each CDR3. The order of the fields is CDR3 protein, CDR3 DNA, clone size, V gene, D gene, J gene. A D gene is named only where the DNA matches it firmly. Where a row states a size, it is once, few, many or the class of an expanded clone; other rows omit it.

CASSLKQGMDPNNSPLHF | TGTGCCAGCTCACTAAAACAGGGGATGGACCCGAATAATTCACCCCTCCACTTT | . | TRBV18 | TRBD1 | TRBJ1-6
CASSAMWDRTNEQFF | TGTGCCAGCAGTGCCATGTGGGACAGGACCAATGAGCAGTTCTTC | . | TRBV6-1 | TRBD1 | TRBJ2-1
CASSESGQGVQPQHF | TGTGCCAGCAGTGAATCCGGACAGGGCGTTCAGCCCCAGCATTTT | few | TRBV25-1 | TRBD1 | TRBJ1-5
CASTRRDTQYF | TGTGCCAGCACTCGGAGAGATACGCAGTATTTT | . | TRBV2 | . | TRBJ2-3
CASSPRDGSNQPQHF | TGTGCCAGCTCACCGAGGGACGGTAGCAATCAGCCCCAGCATTTT | . | TRBV18 | . | TRBJ1-5
CASRESFDGEAFF | TGTGCCAGCAGAGAAAGTTTTGATGGTGAAGCTTTCTTT | few | TRBV9 | . | TRBJ1-1
CASSRVAVDTQYF | TGCGCCAGCAGCCGAGTAGCGGTAGATACGCAGTATTTT | . | TRBV4-1 | . | TRBJ2-3
CASSEQGPNTGELFF | TGTGCCAGCAGCGAACAGGGGCCGAACACCGGGGAGCTGTTTTTT | few | TRBV11-2 | TRBD1 | TRBJ2-2
CASTDLGNTGELFF | TGTGCCAGCACCGACCTAGGGAACACCGGGGAGCTGTTTTTT | few | TRBV6-5 | . | TRBJ2-2
CASSPSSGGYNTQYF | TGTGCCAGCAGCCCCTCTAGCGGGGGATATAATACGCAGTATTTT | . | TRBV7-2 | TRBD2 | TRBJ2-3
CASSETTSTDTQYF | TGTGCCAGCAGTGAAACGACGAGCACAGATACGCAGTATTTT | many | TRBV2 | . | TRBJ2-3
CASSPGQETQYF | TGTGCCAGCTCACCCGGTCAAGAGACCCAGTACTTC | few | TRBV18 | . | TRBJ2-5
CASSQTGRVQPQHF | TGCGCCAGCAGCCAGACAGGGCGCGTTCAGCCCCAGCATTTT | few | TRBV4-1 | TRBD1 | TRBJ1-5
CASSLLALSNTGELFF | TGTGCCAGCTCACTCTTAGCCCTCTCGAACACCGGGGAGCTGTTTTTT | . | TRBV18 | . | TRBJ2-2
CASSPTSTDTQYF | TGTGCCAGCAGCCCTACTAGCACAGATACGCAGTATTTT | . | TRBV11-2 | . | TRBJ2-3
CASSQDRRVGQKNYGYTF | TGCGCCAGCAGCCAAGATAGGCGCGTAGGACAGAAGAACTATGGCTACACCTTC | . | TRBV4-1 | . | TRBJ1-2
CASSLATLTGGKLFF | TGCGCCAGCAGCTTGGCAACCCTTACAGGGGGCAAACTGTTTTTT | . | TRBV5-1 | TRBD1 | TRBJ1-4
CASSPGRDSLSYEQYF | TGCGCCAGCAGCCCCGGACGGGACTCGTTATCCTACGAGCAGTACTTC | few | TRBV5-1 | . | TRBJ2-7
CASSERGTTEAFF | TGTGCCAGCAGTGAGAGGGGGACCACTGAAGCTTTCTTT | few | TRBV6-1 | . | TRBJ1-1
CATSRETSEAGANVLTF | TGTGCCACCAGCAGAGAAACCTCCGAGGCTGGGGCCAACGTCCTGACTTTC | few | TRBV15 | . | TRBJ2-6
CASSLVKPQHF | TGTGCCAGCAGCCTGGTCAAGCCCCAGCATTTT | few | TRBV28 | . | TRBJ1-5
CASSLSTNQGSPLHF | TGCGCCAGCAGCTTGTCGACAAACCAGGGGTCACCCCTCCACTTT | . | TRBV5-1 | . | TRBJ1-6
CASPGTGRDEQYF | TGTGCCAGCCCCGGGACAGGGAGGGACGAGCAGTACTTC | few | TRBV2 | TRBD1 | TRBJ2-7
CASGPSGAGVVQYF | TGTGCCAGCGGCCCCTCAGGCGCCGGAGTCGTGCAGTACTTC | . | TRBV13 | . | TRBJ2-7
CASSGSGGGYTF | TGCGCCAGCAGCGGATCCGGGGGAGGCTACACCTTC | once | TRBV5-1 | . | TRBJ1-2
CASRLASTDTQYF | TGTGCCAGCCGCTTAGCTAGCACAGATACGCAGTATTTT | . | TRBV11-2 | . | TRBJ2-3
CASSEGATGSKDTEAFF | TGTGCCAGCAGTGAAGGGGCGACAGGGTCGAAAGACACTGAAGCTTTCTTT | . | TRBV2 | TRBD1 | TRBJ1-1
CASSLQAGPDYEQYF | TGTGCCAGCAGCTTACAGGCCGGCCCCGACTACGAGCAGTACTTC | . | TRBV7-2 | . | TRBJ2-7
CASSVATSLAGVNEQFF | TGTGCCAGCAGCGTAGCTACAAGTCTGGCGGGAGTAAATGAGCAGTTCTTC | . | TRBV9 | TRBD2 | TRBJ2-1
CASSPPSQGNEKLFF | TGTGCCAGCTCACCACCTTCACAGGGAAATGAAAAACTGTTTTTT | . | TRBV18 | . | TRBJ1-4
CASNERGLTQETQYF | TGCGCCAGCAATGAGAGGGGGCTCACGCAAGAGACCCAGTACTTC | . | TRBV5-1 | TRBD1 | TRBJ2-5
CASRRAETQYF | TGTGCCAGTAGAAGGGCAGAGACCCAGTACTTC | . | TRBV19 | . | TRBJ2-5
CASSPQAGAWAGELFF | TGTGCCAGCAGCCCGCAAGCGGGGGCTTGGGCCGGGGAGCTGTTTTTT | . | TRBV7-7 | TRBD2 | TRBJ2-2
CASSIPGLEETQYF | TGCGCCAGCAGCATCCCAGGACTAGAGGAGACCCAGTACTTC | few | TRBV4-1 | TRBD2 | TRBJ2-5
CASSQGWQVDNGYTF | TGCGCCAGCAGCCAAGGCTGGCAGGTTGATAATGGCTACACCTTC | few | TRBV4-3 | . | TRBJ1-2
CASSYDRGSGELFF | TGTGCCAGCAGTTACGACAGGGGAAGCGGGGAGCTGTTTTTT | . | TRBV6-6 | TRBD1 | TRBJ2-2
CASSQDLIGGSYEQYF | TGTGCCAGCAGCCAAGATCTAATCGGGGGCTCCTACGAGCAGTACTTC | few | TRBV4-2 | . | TRBJ2-7